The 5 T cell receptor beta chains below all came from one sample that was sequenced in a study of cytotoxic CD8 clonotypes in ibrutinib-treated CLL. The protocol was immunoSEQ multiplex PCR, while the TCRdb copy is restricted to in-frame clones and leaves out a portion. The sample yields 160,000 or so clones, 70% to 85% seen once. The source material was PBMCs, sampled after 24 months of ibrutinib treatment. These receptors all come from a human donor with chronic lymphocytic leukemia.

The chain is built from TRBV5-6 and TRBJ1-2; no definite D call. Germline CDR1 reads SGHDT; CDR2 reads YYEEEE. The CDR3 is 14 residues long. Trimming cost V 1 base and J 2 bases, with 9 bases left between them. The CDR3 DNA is TGTGCCAGCAGCTTGTTAGCCGCGAACTATGGCTACACCTTC. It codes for CASSLLAANYGYTF. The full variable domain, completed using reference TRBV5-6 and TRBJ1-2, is DAGVTQSPTHLIKTRGQQVTLRCSPKSGHDTVSWYQQALGQGPQFIFQYYEEEERQRGNFPDRFSGHQFPNYSSELNVNALLLGDSALYLCASSLLAANYGYTFGSGTRLTVV.

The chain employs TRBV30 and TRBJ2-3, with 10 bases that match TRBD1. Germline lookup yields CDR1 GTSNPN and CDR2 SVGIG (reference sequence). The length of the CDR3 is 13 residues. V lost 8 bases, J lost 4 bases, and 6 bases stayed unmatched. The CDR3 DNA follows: TGTGCCGCGAGACAGGGGGCGGCAGATACGCAGTATTTT. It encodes CAARQGAADTQYF. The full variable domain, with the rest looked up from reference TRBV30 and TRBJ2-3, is SQTIHQWPATLVQPVGSPLSLECTVEGTSNPNLYWYRQAAGRGLQLLFYSVGIGQISSEVPQNLSASRPQDRQFILSSKKLLLSDSGFYLCAARQGAADTQYFGPGTRLTVL.

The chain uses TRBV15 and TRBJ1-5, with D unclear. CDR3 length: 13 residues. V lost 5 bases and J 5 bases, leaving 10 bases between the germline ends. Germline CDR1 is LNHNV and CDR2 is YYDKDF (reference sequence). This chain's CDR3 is CATSVTPYQPQHF. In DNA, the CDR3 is TGTGCCACCAGCGTGACCCCCTATCAGCCCCAGCATTTT.

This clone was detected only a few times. CDR3 DNA sequence: TGTGCCAGCAGCTTTGGCATGCACACTGAAGCTTTCTTT. Translation gives CASSFGMHTEAFF. The rearrangement uses TRBV7-3 and TRBJ1-1; D remains unclear. The V end was cut by 3 bases, the J end by 3 bases, with 8 bases between. There are 13 residues in the CDR3. Germline CDR1 and CDR2: SGHTA and FQGTGA.

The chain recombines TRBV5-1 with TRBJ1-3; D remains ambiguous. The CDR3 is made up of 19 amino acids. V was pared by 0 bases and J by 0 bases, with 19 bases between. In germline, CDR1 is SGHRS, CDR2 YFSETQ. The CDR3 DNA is TGCGCCAGCAGCTTGGGACACTTATACCCATCGAGCTCTGGAAACACCATATATTTT. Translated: CASSLGHLYPSSSGNTIYF. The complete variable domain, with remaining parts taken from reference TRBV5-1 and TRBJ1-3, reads KAGVTQTPRYLIKTRGQQVTLSCSPISGHRSVSWYQQTPGQGLQFLFEYFSETQRNKGNFPGRFSGRQFSNSRSEMNVSTLELGDSALYLCASSLGHLYPSSSGNTIYFGEGSWLTVV.